One and the same sample provided the 22 T cell receptor beta chains below, sequenced in a study of cytomegalovirus exposure and HLA in healthy donors. With 60 Vbeta and 13 Jbeta primers, the PCR was carried out. Here immunoSEQ multiplex PCR was the method, and the copy in TCRdb shows in-frame clones only, minus some. The data show 200,000 to 300,000 clones, about 80% seen once. Material: PBMCs. These receptors all stem from a woman in her thirties or forties in good health and CMV-seropositive.

The CDR3 sequence is CAITPSGGTPYEQYF. Here the CDR3 DNA reads TGTGCCATCACCCCTAGCGGGGGGACTCCCTACGAGCAGTACTTC. This chain links TRBV10-3 with TRBJ2-5; 11 nucleotides agree with TRBD2. Gene TRBJ2-7 matches the end of the DNA better, so the J call may be wrong. The CDR3 length is 15 residues. Looked up from germline, CDR1 is ENHRY and CDR2 is SYGVKD.

For the CDR3, the DNA is TGTGCCAGCAGCTTCAAGACTAGCGGGAAAAACATTCAGTACTTC. Translation: CASSFKTSGKNIQYF. This rearrangement joins TRBV5-6 to TRBJ2-4; 10 nucleotides align to TRBD2. Trimming removed 2 bases from V and 4 bases from J; junction bases left unmatched: 3. The CDR3 totals 15 residues. Looked up from germline, CDR1 is SGHDT and CDR2 is YYEEEE.

This sequence joins TRBV15 and TRBJ2-2; 7 bases agree with TRBD1. The junction had 8 bases not matched to a gene; V was cut back by 3 bases and J by 7 bases. Per the germline V gene, CDR1 is LNHNV and CDR2 is YYDKDF (reference sequence). CDR3 length: 15 amino acids. The CDR3 sequence: CATSSPYQGDGELFF. The CDR3 nucleotides read TGTGCCACCAGCAGTCCTTATCAGGGGGACGGGGAGCTGTTTTTT.

Details on this clone: The sample has other DNA sequences that encode this CDR3 too. This rearrangement joins TRBV30 to TRBJ2-3; no definite D call. This CDR3 comprises 11 residues. The V gene's germline CDR1 is GTSNPN and CDR2 SVGIG (reference sequence). Between the trimmed V and J ends, which lost 0 bases and 5 bases, there was a span of 3 bases. This chain's CDR3 is CAWSVLDTQYF. The CDR3 region has the DNA TGTGCCTGGAGTGTACTAGATACGCAGTATTTT.

In nucleotides, the CDR3 is TGTGCCAGTAGTATCATCGAGAGGGTTAATGAAGCTTTCTTT. It codes for CASSIIERVNEAFF. The chain recombines TRBV19 with TRBJ1-1; D is ambiguous. The CDR3 totals 14 residues. Trimming stripped 3 bases from V and 7 bases from J, with 15 bases between. Looked up from germline, CDR1 is LNHDA and CDR2 is SQIVND (reference sequence).

This chain links TRBV7-3 with TRBJ2-1; 12 bases match TRBD2. V was pared by 0 bases and J by 8 bases, with 11 bases of the junction left unmatched. Looked up from germline, CDR1 is SGHTA and CDR2 is FQGTGA. CDR3 size: 18 residues. CDR3 in DNA: TGTGCCAGCAGCTTAACGGGGCTAGCGGGAGGGCCAGTGGATGAGCAGTTCTTC. This gives the protein CASSLTGLAGGPVDEQFF.

The rearrangement uses TRBV5-1 and TRBJ1-1; 7 nucleotides match TRBD1. This CDR3 has 12 amino acids. The junction had 7 bases not matched to a gene; V was cut back by 2 bases and J by 12 bases. CDR1 is SGHRS and CDR2 is YFSETQ in the germline V gene. The CDR3 DNA follows: TGCGCCAGCAGCTTAGACAGGGAAAAGACTTTCTTT. As protein: CASSLDREKTFF.

The CDR3 reads CASSLGAGFDTEAFF. CDR3 in DNA: TGTGCCAGCAGCTTGGGGGCAGGGTTTGACACTGAAGCTTTCTTT. The J gene is TRBJ1-1, the V gene TRBV5-6, with TRBD1 as a possible D gene (5 bases). V lost 0 bases to trimming and J lost 3 bases, with 12 bases between them. The germline V gene encodes CDR1 SGHDT and CDR2 YYEEEE. The CDR3 runs to 15 residues.

The chain links TRBV7-9 to TRBJ2-7; 8 bases line up with TRBD1. Trimming cost V 3 bases and J 1 base; bases outside gene matches: 5. Germline V gene lookup returns CDR1 SEHNR and CDR2 FQNEAQ (reference sequence). The CDR3 has 15 amino acids. CDR3 residues: CASSLGQDNSYEQYF. As DNA, the CDR3 is TGTGCCAGCAGCTTGGGACAGGACAATTCCTACGAGCAGTACTTC.

The gene calls are TRBV7-2 and TRBJ2-5; 7 nucleotides agree with TRBD2. Germline assignment: CDR1 SGHTA and CDR2 FQGNSA. This CDR3 spans 14 amino acids. Trimming removed 4 bases from V and 5 bases from J; junction bases left unmatched: 7. DNA of the CDR3: TGTGCCAGCAGCTCTACAGCGGGGCGGGAGACCCAGTACTTC. This codes for CASSSTAGRETQYF.

Here the CDR3 reads CASSPQSRGSAKNIQYF. The CDR3 nucleotides read TGTGCCAGCAGCCCCCAATCAAGGGGGTCGGCCAAAAACATTCAGTACTTC. The chain couples TRBV5-4 to TRBJ2-4; D possibly corresponds to TRBD1 (6 bases). V gave up 4 bases and J gave up 1 base, with 18 bases separating them. CDR1 is SGHNT, CDR2 YYREEE, per germline (reference sequence). The CDR3 has 17 residues.

This rearrangement joins TRBV27 to TRBJ1-6, with D uncertain. The V and J ends lost 2 bases and 8 bases respectively, with 7 bases between them. Germline V gene data show CDR1 as MNHEY and CDR2 as SMNVEV (reference sequence). The CDR3 spans 13 residues. As DNA, the CDR3 is TGTGCCAGCAGTTTAACTGGGCATTCACCCCTCCACTTT. It is translated as CASSLTGHSPLHF.

The V call is TRBV7-2, the J call TRBJ2-5; D is possibly TRBD1 (6 bases). The CDR3 totals 13 residues. Germline-derived CDR1 and CDR2 are SGHTA and FQGNSA. With 3 bases removed from V and 4 bases from J, the gap between germline ends came to 9 bases. This chain's CDR3 is CASSFTGRETQYF. The CDR3 nucleotides are TGTGCCAGCAGCTTCACAGGGAGAGAGACCCAGTACTTC. The variable domain in full, with the rest retrieved from reference TRBV7-2 and TRBJ2-5, is GAGVSQSPSNKVTEKGKDVELRCDPISGHTALYWYRQSLGQGLEFLIYFQGNSAPDKSGLPSDRFSAERTGGSVSTLTIQRTQQEDSAVYLCASSFTGRETQYFGPGTRLLVL.

The chain recombines TRBV9 with TRBJ2-3, with TRBD1 identical over 8 bases. The germline CDR1 and CDR2 sequences are SGDLS and YYNGEE. J lost 2 bases, V lost 0 bases, and 5 bases had no gene match. CDR3 length: 16 residues. The CDR3 DNA reads TGTGCCAGCAGCGTAGCCCGGACAGGGTCCACAGATACGCAGTATTTT. It yields the protein CASSVARTGSTDTQYF. The full variable domain, completed using reference TRBV9 and TRBJ2-3, is DSGVTQTPKHLITATGQRVTLRCSPRSGDLSVYWYQQSLDQGLQFLIQYYNGEERAKGNILERFSAQQFPDLHSELNLSSLELGDSALYFCASSVARTGSTDTQYFGPGTRLTVL.

The chain is built from TRBV7-2 and TRBJ2-7; 9 bases match TRBD1. V lost 5 bases and J lost 3; bases outside the gene matches: 5. CDR3 length equals 14 residues. Germline-derived CDR1 and CDR2 are SGHTA and FQGNSA. This chain's CDR3 is CASSTGTGIYEQYF. CDR3 DNA: TGTGCCAGCAGCACCGGGACAGGGATCTACGAGCAGTACTTC.

This chain uses TRBV11-3 with TRBJ2-2; a weak D match, TRBD1 (5 bases). Trimming cost V 3 bases and J 4 bases, with 12 bases left between them. The CDR3 is 15 amino acids. The V gene's germline CDR1 is SGHNT and CDR2 YENEEA. In DNA form, the CDR3 reads TGTGCCAGCAGCTTTGGTCAGGGCGGCACCGGGGAGCTGTTTTTT. As protein: CASSFGQGGTGELFF.

This chain joins TRBV27 and TRBJ2-1; weak D call: TRBD2 (6 bases). The CDR3 has 11 amino acids. The V gene's germline CDR1 is MNHEY and CDR2 SMNVEV (reference sequence). Between the trimmed V and J ends, which lost 6 bases and 14 bases, there was a span of 14 bases. Here the CDR3 reads CASRLRDWKFF. Here the CDR3 DNA reads TGTGCCAGCAGGCTCCGGGACTGGAAGTTCTTC.

The V call is TRBV19, the J call TRBJ1-2, with 7 bases lining up with TRBD1. V gave up 9 bases and J gave up 4 bases; unmatched junction bases: 8. Germline V lookup: CDR1 LNHDA, CDR2 SQIVND (reference sequence). The CDR3 extends over 13 amino acids. Written as DNA, the CDR3 is TGTGCCAGCCGACAGGGAACGGGCTATGGCTACACCTTC. Amino acids: CASRQGTGYGYTF. Complete variable domain (other parts from reference TRBV19 and TRBJ1-2): DGGITQSPKYLFRKEGQNVTLSCEQNLNHDAMYWYRQDPGQGLRLIYYSQIVNDFQKGDIAEGYSVSREKKESFPLTVTSAQKNPTAFYLCASRQGTGYGYTFGSGTRLTVV.

The V call is TRBV7-6, the J call TRBJ2-3, with 7 bases that match TRBD1. J gave up 2 bases and V 5 bases, and 7 bases lay outside the gene matches. Germline V gene sequence: CDR1 SGHVS, CDR2 FNYEAQ. This CDR3 is built from 15 residues. CDR3 bases: TGTGCCAGCAGCATTCAGGGGGACCCCACAGATACGCAGTATTTT. Its protein is CASSIQGDPTDTQYF.

This clone was seen just once. V and J are TRBV10-3 and TRBJ1-5, with D hard to call. The CDR3 contains 14 residues. The V gene's germline CDR1 is ENHRY and CDR2 SYGVKD. Trimming shortened V by 2 bases and J by 6 bases, and 11 bases separated the two germline ends. This chain's CDR3 is CAISEVGSGQPQHF. The CDR3 DNA reads TGTGCCATCAGTGAGGTTGGGAGCGGTCAGCCCCAGCATTTT.

Only a few counts were recorded for this clone. The rearrangement uses TRBV6-1 and TRBJ1-3, with D unclear. Trimming pared 0 bases from V and 1 base from J, leaving 10 bases between. There are 16 residues in the CDR3. The germline V gene has CDR1 MNHNS and CDR2 SASEGT. CDR3 region: CASSEALRFSGNTIYF. The CDR3 DNA follows: TGTGCCAGCAGTGAAGCGCTACGATTTTCTGGAAACACCATATATTTT.

This clone was observed once. The chain recombines TRBV30 with TRBJ2-7; perhaps TRBD1 as D (5 bases). Trimming took 3 bases from V and 4 from J, leaving 10 bases between them. This CDR3 has 12 residues. CDR1 is GTSNPN, CDR2 SVGIG, per germline (reference sequence). This CDR3 is CAWRVKGYEQYF. The DNA of the CDR3 is TGTGCCTGGAGAGTAAAGGGGTACGAGCAGTACTTC.